This TCR beta chain comes out of a study of blood T cell repertoires in COVID-19. For the study at large: Sites in the United States, Italy and Spain provided acute and convalescent COVID-19 samples. Sources were T cells, B-cell-depleted T cells, or PBMCs; the material itself was cDNA or gDNA.

V was pared by 1 base and J by 2 bases, with 4 bases of the junction left unmatched. This CDR3 region has 16 residues. CDR1 LGHDT and CDR2 YNNKEL come from the germline V gene (reference sequence). Original handling: Quantification of nucleated cells was approximated via reference gene primer amplification. Assay: immunoSEQ multiplex PCR; the TCRdb copy retains only in-frame clones and omits some. V, J and clone size derive from that table, while D and trimming were established from the DNA sequence. The data contain around 200,000 clones, around 86% of them singletons. The clonotype comes from a man aged 35-49 years with active or convalescent COVID-19. The J gene is TRBJ2-3, the V gene TRBV3-1 (or the pseudogene TRBV3-2), with 9 bases lining up with TRBD2. The material sequenced was peripheral blood. CDR3: CASSQGLAGDTDTQYF. The CDR3 nucleotides are TGTGCCAGCAGCCAAGGATTAGCGGGGGACACAGATACGCAGTATTTT.